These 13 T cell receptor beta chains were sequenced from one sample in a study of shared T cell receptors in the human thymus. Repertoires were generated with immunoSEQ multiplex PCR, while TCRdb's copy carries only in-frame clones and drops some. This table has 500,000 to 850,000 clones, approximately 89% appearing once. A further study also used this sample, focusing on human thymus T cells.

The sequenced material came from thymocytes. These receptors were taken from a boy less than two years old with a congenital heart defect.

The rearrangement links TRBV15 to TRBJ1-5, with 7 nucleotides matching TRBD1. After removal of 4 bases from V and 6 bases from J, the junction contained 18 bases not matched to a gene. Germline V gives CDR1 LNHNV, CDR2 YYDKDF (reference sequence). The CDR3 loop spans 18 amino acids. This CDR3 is CATSNLRDRVIAGQPQHF. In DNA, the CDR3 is TGTGCCACCAGCAACTTACGGGACAGAGTTATCGCTGGTCAGCCCCAGCATTTT.

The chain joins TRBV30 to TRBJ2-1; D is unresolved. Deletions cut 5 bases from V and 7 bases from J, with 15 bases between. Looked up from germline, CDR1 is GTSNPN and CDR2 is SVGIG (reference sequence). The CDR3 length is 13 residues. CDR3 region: CAWPPDFMNEQFF. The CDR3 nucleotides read TGTGCCTGGCCGCCCGACTTCATGAATGAGCAGTTCTTC.

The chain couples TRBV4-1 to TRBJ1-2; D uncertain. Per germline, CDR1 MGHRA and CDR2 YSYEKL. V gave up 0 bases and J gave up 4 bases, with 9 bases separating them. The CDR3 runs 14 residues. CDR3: CASSQEPGPYGYTF. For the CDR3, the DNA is TGCGCCAGCAGCCAAGAACCAGGCCCCTATGGCTACACCTTC.

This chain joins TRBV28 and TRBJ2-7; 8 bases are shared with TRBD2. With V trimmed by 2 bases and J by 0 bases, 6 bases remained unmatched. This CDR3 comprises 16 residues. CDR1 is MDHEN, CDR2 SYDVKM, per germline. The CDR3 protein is CASSLRRGRSSYEQYF. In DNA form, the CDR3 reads TGTGCCAGCAGTTTACGCCGCGGGAGGAGCTCCTACGAGCAGTACTTC.

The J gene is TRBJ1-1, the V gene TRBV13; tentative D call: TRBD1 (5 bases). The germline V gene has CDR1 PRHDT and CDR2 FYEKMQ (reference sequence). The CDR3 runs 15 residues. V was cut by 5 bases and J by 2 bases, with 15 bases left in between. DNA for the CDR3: TGTGCCAGCAGCCCTCCGGACAAAAGTAACACTGAAGCTTTCTTT. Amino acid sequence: CASSPPDKSNTEAFF.

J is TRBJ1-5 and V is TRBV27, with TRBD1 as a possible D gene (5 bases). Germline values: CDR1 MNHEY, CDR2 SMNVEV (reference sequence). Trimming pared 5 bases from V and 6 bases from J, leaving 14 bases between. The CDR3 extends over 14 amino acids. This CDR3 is CASSNQGLGQPQHF. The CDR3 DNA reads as TGTGCCAGCAGTAACCAGGGTTTGGGTCAGCCCCAGCATTTT.

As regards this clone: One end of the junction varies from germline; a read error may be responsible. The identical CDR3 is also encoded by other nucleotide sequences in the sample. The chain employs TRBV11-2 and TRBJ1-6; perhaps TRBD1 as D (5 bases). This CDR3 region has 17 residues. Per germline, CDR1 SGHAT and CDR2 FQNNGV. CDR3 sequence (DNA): TGTGCCAGCCAAGTCACCCTCGCGGCAGGGTATAATTCCCCCCTCCACTTT. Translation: CASQVTLAAGYNSPLHF.

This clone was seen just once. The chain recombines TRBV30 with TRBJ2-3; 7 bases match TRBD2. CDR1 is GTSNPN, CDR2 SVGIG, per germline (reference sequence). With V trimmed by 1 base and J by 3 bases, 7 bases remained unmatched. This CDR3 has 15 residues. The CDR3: CAWSGGGMWTDTQYF. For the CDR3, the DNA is TGTGCCTGGAGTGGGGGGGGAATGTGGACAGATACGCAGTATTTT.

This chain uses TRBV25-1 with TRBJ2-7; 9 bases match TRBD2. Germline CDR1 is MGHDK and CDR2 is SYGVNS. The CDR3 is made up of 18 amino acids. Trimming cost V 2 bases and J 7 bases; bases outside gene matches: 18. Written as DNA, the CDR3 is TGTGCCAGCAGTGAAGCCCGAGTAGCGGGAGCGCTGGGGGGAGAGCAGTACTTC. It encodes CASSEARVAGALGGEQYF.

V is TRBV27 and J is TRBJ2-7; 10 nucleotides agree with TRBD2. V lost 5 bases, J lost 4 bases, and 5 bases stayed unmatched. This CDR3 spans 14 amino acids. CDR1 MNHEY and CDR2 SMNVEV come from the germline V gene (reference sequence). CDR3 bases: TGTGCCAGCAGTCCCCCGACTAGCGGGTACGAGCAGTACTTC. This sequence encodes CASSPPTSGYEQYF.

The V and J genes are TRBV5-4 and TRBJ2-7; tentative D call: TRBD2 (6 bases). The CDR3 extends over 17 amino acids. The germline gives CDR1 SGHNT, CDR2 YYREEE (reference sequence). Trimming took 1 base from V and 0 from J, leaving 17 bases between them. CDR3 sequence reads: CASSLKTGTLYSYEQYF. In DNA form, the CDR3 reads TGTGCCAGCAGCTTGAAAACCGGGACTCTTTACTCCTACGAGCAGTACTTC.

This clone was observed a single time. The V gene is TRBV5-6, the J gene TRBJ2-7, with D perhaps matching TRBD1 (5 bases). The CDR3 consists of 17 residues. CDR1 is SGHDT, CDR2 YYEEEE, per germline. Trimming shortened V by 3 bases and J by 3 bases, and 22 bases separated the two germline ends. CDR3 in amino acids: CASSSFDRNKGNYEQYF. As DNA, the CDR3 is TGTGCCAGCAGCTCATTTGACAGAAACAAGGGGAACTACGAGCAGTACTTC. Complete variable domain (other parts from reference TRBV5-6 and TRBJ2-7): DAGVTQSPTHLIKTRGQQVTLRCSPKSGHDTVSWYQQALGQGPQFIFQYYEEEERQRGNFPDRFSGHQFPNYSSELNVNALLLGDSALYLCASSSFDRNKGNYEQYFGPGTRLTVT.

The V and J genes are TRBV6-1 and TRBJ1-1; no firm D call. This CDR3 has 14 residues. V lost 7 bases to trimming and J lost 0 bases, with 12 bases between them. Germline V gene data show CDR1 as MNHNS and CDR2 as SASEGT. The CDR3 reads CASTPLRMNTEAFF. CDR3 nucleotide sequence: TGTGCCAGCACCCCCCTCCGTATGAACACTGAAGCTTTCTTT.